A selection of T cell receptor beta chains follows, all from one sample in a study of blood T cells in healthy people across ages. TCRdb used MiXCR to reprocess the 5' RACE reads, holding one entry per CDR3 protein. There are some 1.8 million distinct CDR3 sequences in the sample; 39% occur only once, and 20% to 25% lies in the top ten. Sequencing was carried out using blood. The receptor source for this set is a human donor in good health. Both conserved end residues are part of each CDR3. Each record gives: D gene, clone size, V gene, J gene, CDR3 DNA, CDR3 protein. The D gene is left open where the match is weak. Size values are once, few and many counts, or a class for expanded clones, and some rows have none.

>NA|many|TRBV18|TRBJ2-4
TGTGCCAGTTCGGGACTCTCCAAAAACATTCAGTACTTC
CASSGLSKNIQYF
>NA|NA|TRBV12-3/TRBV12-4|TRBJ2-1
TGTGCCATCGACAGAGAAGGCTTCCAGTTCTTC
CAIDREGFQFF
>TRBD2|few|TRBV20-1|TRBJ2-3
TGCAGTGCTAGAGATTACAAGCGGGAGATCACAGATACGCAGTATTTT
CSARDYKREITDTQYF
>NA|NA|TRBV4-3|TRBJ1-6
TGCGCCAGCAGCCAGGTTTGGCGGCGAAATTCACCCCTCCACTTT
CASSQVWRRNSPLHF
>TRBD1|few|TRBV5-1|TRBJ2-4
TGCGCCAGCAGCCTGGACAGGGGATTTGACATTCAGTACTTC
CASSLDRGFDIQYF
>NA|NA|TRBV18|TRBJ2-2
TGTGCCAGCTCAAGACTGAACACCGGGGAGCTGTTTTTT
CASSRLNTGELFF
>TRBD1|few|TRBV4-3|TRBJ1-6
TGCGCCAGCGCTTTCAGGGGGGCAGGGGGTTCACCCCTCCACTTT
CASAFRGAGGSPLHF
>NA|NA|TRBV10-3|TRBJ1-2
TGTGCCATCAGTGAGAGGTCCTGGCAGGACTATGGCTACACCTTC
CAISERSWQDYGYTF
>NA|NA|TRBV5-1|TRBJ1-5
TGCGCCAGCAGCTTGGACGGGGCCAATCAGCCCCAGCATTTT
CASSLDGANQPQHF
>NA|few|TRBV7-3|TRBJ2-1
TGTGCCAGCAGGAGAGGGACTTCCTACAATGAGCAGTTCTTC
CASRRGTSYNEQFF
>TRBD2|few|TRBV7-2|TRBJ2-1
TGTGCCAGCAGCTTTTCTAGCGGGGGGATCAATGAGCAGTTCTTC
CASSFSSGGINEQFF
>TRBD2|NA|TRBV20-1|TRBJ2-3
TGCAGTGCTAGAGACTCCGCTAGCGGAAGGACAGATACGCAGTATTTT
CSARDSASGRTDTQYF
>NA|NA|TRBV3-1|TRBJ1-2
TGTGCCAGCAGCCAAGATATGTCGGGCGGCTATGGCTACACCTTC
CASSQDMSGGYGYTF
>NA|few|TRBV12-3/TRBV12-4|TRBJ1-3
TGTGCCAGCAGCCTACAATCAACCTCTGGAAACACCATATATTTT
CASSLQSTSGNTIYF
>TRBD1|NA|TRBV5-1|TRBJ2-7
TGCGCCAGCAGCCCTACTACCGGGACAGAGATCTACGAGCAGTACTTC
CASSPTTGTEIYEQYF
>TRBD1|NA|TRBV20-1|TRBJ1-1
TGCAGTGCCCTCCCCTGGACAGGGGGAGAGAACACTGAAGCTTTCTTT
CSALPWTGGENTEAFF
>TRBD1|NA|TRBV12-3/TRBV12-4|TRBJ2-3
TGTGCCACCTCATTCCGGGACAGGGAAGAGTATTTT
CATSFRDREEYF
>NA|NA|TRBV7-3|TRBJ1-1
TGTGCCAGCAGCTTAAGTAGACAGACTGAAGCTTTCTTT
CASSLSRQTEAFF
>TRBD1|NA|TRBV9|TRBJ1-2
TGTGCCAGCAGCGTAGGGGACAGCGGCTATGGCTACACCTTC
CASSVGDSGYGYTF
>TRBD2|NA|TRBV20-1|TRBJ2-5
TGCAGTGCTAGAGCGGGACTAGCTTGGGAGACCCAGTACTTC
CSARAGLAWETQYF
>NA|NA|TRBV2|TRBJ2-2
TGTGCCAGCAGTCCAGGACACATCATCACCGGGGAGCTGTTTTTT
CASSPGHIITGELFF
>NA|few|TRBV28|TRBJ1-5
TGTGCCAGCAGTTTACGTGGTGTAGAGCAGCCCCAGCATTTT
CASSLRGVEQPQHF
>TRBD1|NA|TRBV9|TRBJ2-5
TGTGCCAGCAGCCTTGGGGACAGGTACCAAGAGACCCAGTACTTC
CASSLGDRYQETQYF
>NA|few|TRBV7-2|TRBJ2-7
TGTGCCAGCGGGGGGTACTTCTCCTACGAGCAGTACTTC
CASGGYFSYEQYF
>NA|few|TRBV30|TRBJ2-1
TGTGCCTGGGCAGTCCTCTCCTACAATGAGCAGTTCTTC
CAWAVLSYNEQFF
>TRBD1|NA|TRBV29-1|TRBJ2-3
TGCAGCGTTGCGGGCAGGGGGGATACGCAGTATTTT
CSVAGRGDTQYF
>NA|few|TRBV12-3/TRBV12-4|TRBJ2-2
TGTGCCAGCAGTTTCAGGGCCGGCGGGGAGCTGTTTTTT
CASSFRAGGELFF
>NA|NA|TRBV6-2/TRBV6-3|TRBJ2-3
TGTGCCAGCACTTCGAGAATCCCAGATACGCAGTATTTT
CASTSRIPDTQYF
>TRBD2|NA|TRBV7-2|TRBJ2-5
TGTGCCAGCAGCTTAGCTCCAGCAGAGCGGGGGACCCAGTACTTC
CASSLAPAERGTQYF
>TRBD2|few|TRBV20-1|TRBJ2-5
TGCAGTGCCCCGACTGGGGGAGGGGAGACCCAGTACTTC
CSAPTGGGETQYF
>TRBD1|NA|TRBV10-3|TRBJ2-3
TGTGCCATCAGGCTTGAAACAGGGGGCACAGATACGCAGTATTTT
CAIRLETGGTDTQYF
>NA|NA|TRBV7-9|TRBJ1-1
TGTGCCAGCAGCTTAGAACAGAGCCTGATGGCTTTCTTT
CASSLEQSLMAFF
>NA|NA|TRBV5-5|TRBJ1-1
TGTGCCAGCAGCCCAATAATGGAATTGAACACTGAAGCTTTCTTT
CASSPIMELNTEAFF
>NA|NA|TRBV4-1|TRBJ2-1
TGCGCCAGCAGCAACGGAGTGGGGGGCAATGAGCGGTTCTTC
CASSNGVGGNERFF
>NA|few|TRBV25-1|TRBJ2-5
TGCGCCAGCACTCGGGGGCCCAGAAGAGGAGGTGAGACCCAGTACTTC
CASTRGPRRGGETQYF
>NA|NA|TRBV15|TRBJ1-4
TGTGCCACCAGCAGCCGAGCGGCGGGTGAAAAACTGTTTTTT
CATSSRAAGEKLFF
>NA|NA|TRBV15|TRBJ2-7
TGTGCCACCAGCGGTCCGGGAACAGGGATCTACGAGCAGTACTTC
CATSGPGTGIYEQYF
>TRBD1|many|TRBV7-9|TRBJ2-5
TGTGCCAGCAGCCCAGACAGGGCGGAGACCCAGTACTTC
CASSPDRAETQYF
>NA|NA|TRBV5-5|TRBJ1-6
TGTGCCAGCAGCCGGGGGGCTGGGACGGGTAACAAATCACCCCTCCACTTT
CASSRGAGTGNKSPLHF
>TRBD1|NA|TRBV5-1|TRBJ1-2
TGCGCCAGCAGCTTTTCGACAGGGGTCTACTATGGCTACACCTTC
CASSFSTGVYYGYTF
>TRBD1|once|TRBV4-3|TRBJ2-7
TGCGCCAGCCGCCAAGTGAGGGGACAGGTCTCCTACGAGCAGTACTTC
CASRQVRGQVSYEQYF
>NA|NA|TRBV11-1|TRBJ2-6
TGTGCCAGCAGCTTACAGAGAATCGAGGCAGGAGGTTCTAGCTCTGGGGCCAACGTCCTGACTTTC
CASSLQRIEAGGSSSGANVLTF
>NA|few|TRBV5-1|TRBJ2-3
TGCGCCAGCAGCTTGGGGGGAGGCAAAAAAGGAGATACGCAGTATTTT
CASSLGGGKKGDTQYF
>NA|few|TRBV4-2|TRBJ2-7
TGTGCCAGCAGCCAATTAGGGGATCTAGACGAGCAGTACTTC
CASSQLGDLDEQYF
>NA|many|TRBV7-6|TRBJ2-7
TGTGCCAGCAGCCCCTTGGGCAGGGCCGGATCCAGCTCCTACGAGCAGTACTTC
CASSPLGRAGSSSYEQYF
>NA|NA|TRBV5-1|TRBJ1-1
TGCGCCAGCAATTATCAGGGCTCGAACACTGTAGCTTTCTTT
CASNYQGSNTVAFF
>TRBD1|NA|TRBV18|TRBJ1-2
TGTGCCAGCTCACCAGTTCAAGGACAGGGGTACTATGGCTACACCTTC
CASSPVQGQGYYGYTF
>NA|once|TRBV29-1|TRBJ1-1
TGCAGCGCCTGGGACGCCGTGAACACTGAAGCTTTCTTT
CSAWDAVNTEAFF
>NA|NA|TRBV20-1|TRBJ2-7
TGCAGTGCTAGATCCTCACCGGGACCCCACGAGCAGTACTTC
CSARSSPGPHEQYF
>NA|NA|TRBV6-5|TRBJ2-2
TGTGCCAGCAGTTACTCGAAGTACGCAACCGGGGAGCTGTTTTTT
CASSYSKYATGELFF
>NA|few|TRBV5-1|TRBJ2-7
TGCGCCAGCAGCTTGGCGGGGGATATTAACGAGCAGTACTTC
CASSLAGDINEQYF
>NA|NA|TRBV6-6|TRBJ1-2
TGTGCCAGCGGTTACACCAGGGCTAACTATGGCTACACCTTC
CASGYTRANYGYTF
>NA|few|TRBV2|TRBJ2-7
TGTGCCAGCGTTTCGGGGCGCTCCTACGAGCAGTACTTC
CASVSGRSYEQYF
>NA|few|TRBV5-1|TRBJ1-2
TGCGCCAGCAGCCAGGGGACGCTGGCTAACTATGGCTACACCTTC
CASSQGTLANYGYTF
>TRBD2|NA|TRBV7-2|TRBJ2-5
TGTGCCAGCAGCCTGAACCGGGACTACTTCCAAGAGACCCAGTACTTC
CASSLNRDYFQETQYF
>NA|few|TRBV29-1|TRBJ2-6
TGCAGCGTTGACTGGGAGGGGGGCGCCGGGGCCAACGTCCTGACTTTC
CSVDWEGGAGANVLTF
>NA|NA|TRBV20-1|TRBJ1-1
TGCAGTACTAACAGGGAGTGGAACACTGAAGCTTTCTTT
CSTNREWNTEAFF
>NA|NA|TRBV9|TRBJ2-3
TGTGCCAGCAGCCCCCGGGACTCAGCAGATACGCAGTATTTT
CASSPRDSADTQYF
>TRBD1|few|TRBV6-1|TRBJ1-2
TGTGCCAGCGGTCTGACAGGGGGAAACTATGGCTACACCTTC
CASGLTGGNYGYTF